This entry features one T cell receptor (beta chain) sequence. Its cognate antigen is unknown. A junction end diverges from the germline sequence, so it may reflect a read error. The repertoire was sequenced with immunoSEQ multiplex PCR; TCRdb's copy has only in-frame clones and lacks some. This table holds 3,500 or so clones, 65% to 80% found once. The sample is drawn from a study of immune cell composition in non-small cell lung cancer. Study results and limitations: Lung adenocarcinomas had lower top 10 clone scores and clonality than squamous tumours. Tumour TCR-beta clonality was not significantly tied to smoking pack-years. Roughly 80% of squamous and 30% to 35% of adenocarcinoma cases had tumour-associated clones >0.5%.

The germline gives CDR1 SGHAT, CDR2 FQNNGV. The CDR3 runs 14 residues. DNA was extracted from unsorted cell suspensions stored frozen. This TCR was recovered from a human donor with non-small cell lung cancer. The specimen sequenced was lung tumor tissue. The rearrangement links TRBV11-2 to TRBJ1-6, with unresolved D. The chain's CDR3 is CASSLEFERSPLHF. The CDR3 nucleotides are TGTGCCAGCAGCCTAGAGTTTGAGAGGTCACCCCTCCACTTT.